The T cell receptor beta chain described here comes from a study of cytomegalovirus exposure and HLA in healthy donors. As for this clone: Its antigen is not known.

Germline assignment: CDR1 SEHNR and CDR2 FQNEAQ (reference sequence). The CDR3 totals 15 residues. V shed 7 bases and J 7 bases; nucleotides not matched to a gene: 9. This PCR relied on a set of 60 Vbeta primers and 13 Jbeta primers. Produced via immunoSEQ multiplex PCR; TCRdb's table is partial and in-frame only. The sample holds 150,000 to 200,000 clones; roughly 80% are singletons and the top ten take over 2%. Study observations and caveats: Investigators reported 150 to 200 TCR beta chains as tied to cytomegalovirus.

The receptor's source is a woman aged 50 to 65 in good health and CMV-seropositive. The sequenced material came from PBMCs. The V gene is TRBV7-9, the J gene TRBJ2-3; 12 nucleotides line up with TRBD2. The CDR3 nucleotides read TGTGCCAGCAACCCCGGGACTAGCGGGCGGTATACGCAGTATTTT. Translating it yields CASNPGTSGRYTQYF.